Listed here are 11 T cell receptor beta chains from one sample, sequenced in a study of T cell responses to AZD1222 COVID-19 vaccine. Profiled with immunoSEQ multiplex PCR; TCRdb holds only in-frame clones, not every one. The profile shows 180,000 or so clones, approximately 95% of them singletons. Sequenced here: peripheral blood, sampled on day 0 of AZD1222 vaccination. Receptors originate from an adult in good health.

This chain uses TRBV4-1 with TRBJ1-2; D possibly corresponds to TRBD1 (5 bases). Germline V gene data show CDR1 as MGHRA and CDR2 as YSYEKL. The ends were cut back, 1 base at V and 2 bases at J, with 17 bases in the middle. CDR3 length: 17 residues. Written as DNA, the CDR3 is TGCGCCAGCAGCCAAGGTCCGATGTTGGGGGAGAACTATGGCTACACCTTC. The encoded protein is CASSQGPMLGENYGYTF.

V and J are TRBV5-4 and TRBJ2-7, with D perhaps being TRBD1 or TRBD2 (5 bases each). Trimming took off 1 base at V and 3 bases at J, with 8 bases between the two ends. The CDR3 covers 13 residues. Germline V gene lookup returns CDR1 SGHNT and CDR2 YYREEE (reference sequence). The CDR3 here is CASSLMGDYEQYF. The CDR3 coding sequence is TGTGCCAGCAGCTTGATGGGGGACTACGAGCAGTACTTC.

V and J are TRBV5-1 and TRBJ1-6, with a tentative D call TRBD1 (6 bases). Trimming pared 4 bases from V and 7 bases from J, leaving 15 bases between. CDR1 and CDR2 (germline): SGHRS, YFSETQ. The CDR3 spans 15 residues. In DNA form, the CDR3 reads TGCGCCAGCAGCATGAACAGGGAGGGAAATTCACCCCTCCACTTT. Translated: CASSMNREGNSPLHF.

The V gene is TRBV19, the J gene TRBJ1-1; D possibly corresponds to TRBD1 (5 bases). The CDR3 contains 16 residues. Trimming took off 2 bases at V and 0 bases at J, with 13 bases between the two ends. Germline CDR1 LNHDA, CDR2 SQIVND (reference sequence). Here the CDR3 DNA reads TGTGCCAGTAGTATACGGCGGGGGTGGATGAACACTGAAGCTTTCTTT. Its protein product is CASSIRRGWMNTEAFF.

V is TRBV5-1 and J is TRBJ2-3; D call uncertain. Germline lookup yields CDR1 SGHRS and CDR2 YFSETQ. The germline V and J ends were trimmed by 5 bases and 2 bases, with 12 bases remaining between them. This CDR3 spans 14 amino acids. As DNA, the CDR3 is TGCGCCAGCAGTTCCGGCTACCCCACAGATACGCAGTATTTT. Translation: CASSSGYPTDTQYF.

This sequence joins TRBV3-1 (or the pseudogene TRBV3-2) and TRBJ1-2; D unresolved. CDR3 length: 14 residues. CDR1 and CDR2 from the germline V gene are LGHDT and YNNKEL (reference sequence). V lost 6 bases to trimming and J lost 2 bases, with 13 bases between them. The CDR3 nucleotides read TGTGCCAGCAGTTATAAAGGGCAGAACTATGGCTACACCTTC. Translated, it gives CASSYKGQNYGYTF.

The J gene is TRBJ2-5, the V gene TRBV13, with a tentative D call TRBD2 (6 bases). This CDR3 has 18 residues. V was clipped by 4 bases and J by 5 bases, with 26 bases between them. The germline gives CDR1 PRHDT, CDR2 FYEKMQ (reference sequence). The DNA for the CDR3 is TGTGCCAGCAGCTCTATGTTAGGCCGGGCCCCGAGCGGGGAGACCCAGTACTTC. Encoded protein: CASSSMLGRAPSGETQYF. Complete variable domain (other parts from reference TRBV13 and TRBJ2-5): AAGVIQSPRHLIKEKRETATLKCYPIPRHDTVYWYQQGPGQDPQFLISFYEKMQSDKGSIPDRFSAQQFSDYHSELNMSSLELGDSALYFCASSSMLGRAPSGETQYFGPGTRLLVL.

This clone was recorded a few times. The CDR3 bases are TGTGCCTGGAGTTCGGGAGGCAATCAGCCCCAGCATTTT. It codes for CAWSSGGNQPQHF. This chain connects TRBV30 to TRBJ1-5, with D unclear. The ends were cut back, 2 bases at V and 2 bases at J, with 7 bases in the middle. Germline-derived CDR1 and CDR2 are GTSNPN and SVGIG (reference sequence). The CDR3 sequence is 13 residues long.

The chain has TRBV19 and TRBJ1-2, with no clear D. The CDR3 spans 17 residues. The V end was cut by 0 bases, the J end by 4 bases, with 18 bases between. Germline values: CDR1 LNHDA, CDR2 SQIVND (reference sequence). The CDR3 sequence is CASSIDLRSRPFYGYTF. The CDR3 DNA reads TGTGCCAGTAGTATAGACCTCCGGTCCAGGCCATTCTATGGCTACACCTTC.

The V gene is TRBV3-1 (or the pseudogene TRBV3-2), the J gene TRBJ2-3, with TRBD1 matching over 8 bases. Germline values: CDR1 LGHDT, CDR2 YNNKEL (reference sequence). V shed 4 bases, J shed 6 bases, and the junction held 6 bases outside the gene matches. This CDR3 has 14 residues. The CDR3 here is CASSLRQGTDTQYF. The DNA for the CDR3 is TGTGCCAGCAGCCTACGACAGGGGACGGATACGCAGTATTTT.

The chain recombines TRBV6-4 with TRBJ2-1; 7 nucleotides agree with TRBD2. The CDR3 has 13 amino acids. Trimming took 8 bases from V and 4 from J; bases not matched to a gene: 5. From germline, CDR1 is MRHNA and CDR2 SNTAGT. The CDR3 reads CASRSGDYNEQFF. The CDR3 bases are TGTGCCAGCCGGAGCGGGGATTACAATGAGCAGTTCTTC.